Below, 8 T cell receptor beta chains from the same sample are listed, as sequenced in a study of preoperative IRX-2 immunotherapy in early breast cancer. TCRdb keeps only in-frame clones here, not all; method: immunoSEQ multiplex PCR. This sample yields fewer than 40,000 clones, of which around 92% are seen a single time; over 1.5% belongs to the top ten. Treatment given: preoperative locoregional IRX-2 cytokine immunotherapy. Source: tumor tissue, taken after IRX-2 immunotherapy. The receptors come from a human donor with breast cancer.

The J gene is TRBJ1-1, the V gene TRBV11-3; D may be TRBD1 (6 bases). The CDR3 has 16 amino acids. Trimming cost V 8 bases and J 0 bases, with 19 bases left between them. The germline CDR1 and CDR2 sequences are SGHNT and YENEEA. The CDR3 spells CASGPGAGVMNTEAFF. As DNA, the CDR3 is TGTGCCAGCGGGCCCGGGGCAGGGGTGATGAACACTGAAGCTTTCTTT.

The CDR3 loop reads CASSLDRGRFQPQHF. The CDR3 region has the DNA TGTGCCAGCAGCCTCGACAGGGGGCGGTTTCAGCCCCAGCATTTT. J is TRBJ1-5 and V is TRBV11-3; 10 bases are shared with TRBD1. CDR1 is SGHNT and CDR2 is YENEEA in the germline V gene. J was trimmed by 6 bases and V by 5 bases; bases with no gene match: 7. The CDR3 runs to 15 residues.

The chain has TRBV23-1 and TRBJ1-1, with D uncertain. TRBV23-1 is given ORF status, its function remaining uncertain. The CDR3 extends over 14 amino acids. Trimming pared 6 bases from V and 5 bases from J, leaving 16 bases between. CDR3 nucleotide sequence: TGCGCCAGCAGCCCTAGTGTTTTGAGGACTGAAGCTTTCTTT. Its protein product is CASSPSVLRTEAFF.

This chain uses TRBV6-8 with TRBJ1-5; 8 bases map to TRBD1. Losses at the gene ends were 8 bases for V and 3 bases for J; bases not matched to a gene: 9. CDR3 length: 15 amino acids. Germline CDR1 MNHGY, CDR2 SAAAGT. The CDR3 loop reads CASAWTGLDNQPQHF. CDR3 DNA sequence: TGTGCCAGCGCCTGGACAGGGTTGGACAATCAGCCCCAGCATTTT.

This sequence joins TRBV6-8 and TRBJ2-7; no clear D. Germline CDR1 is MNHGY and CDR2 is SAAAGT. Trimming pared 10 bases from V and 4 bases from J, leaving 17 bases between. The length of the CDR3 is 13 residues. The CDR3 coding sequence is TGTGCCAACAGCTCGAACCAACTTTACGAGCAGTACGTC. This sequence encodes CANSSNQLYEQYV.

This chain links TRBV19 with TRBJ2-2, with D unclear. The ends were cut back, 9 bases at V and 0 bases at J, with 11 bases in the middle. This CDR3 is 14 amino acids long. Germline V gene lookup returns CDR1 LNHDA and CDR2 SQIVND (reference sequence). CDR3 sequence: CASIGRANTGELFF. DNA of the CDR3: TGTGCCAGCATTGGTAGGGCGAACACCGGGGAGCTGTTTTTT.

In this sample, this clone turned up once. V is TRBV11-3 and J is TRBJ2-1; 9 positions agree with TRBD2. CDR3 length: 15 residues. The J segment lost 8 bases and the V segment lost 1 base, leaving 6 bases of the junction unmatched. Germline V gene sequence: CDR1 SGHNT, CDR2 YENEEA. The CDR3, as DNA: TGTGCCAGCAGCTTAGTCGCGGGAGGGTCCTATGAGCAGTTCTTC. Amino acids: CASSLVAGGSYEQFF.

The V call is TRBV7-1, the J call TRBJ2-3; maybe TRBD2 (6 bases). TRBV7-1 is placed among ORFs of uncertain function. V gave up 3 bases and J gave up 2 bases, with 12 bases separating them. This CDR3 has 15 residues. CDR3 sequence: CASSSGTSTTDTQYF. The CDR3 nucleotides are TGTGCCAGCAGCTCTGGGACTTCTACCACAGATACGCAGTATTTT.